The present T cell receptor (beta chain) was sequenced within a study of beta chain features in type 1 diabetes. Germline V lookup: CDR1 SGHVS, CDR2 FNYEAQ. CDR3 length equals 15 residues. V lost 7 bases, J lost 1 base, and 11 bases lay in between. Comments on this clone: No antigen is known for it.

Reverse transcribing all isolated RNA meant expressed TCRB transcripts were sequenced. TCRdb keeps only in-frame clones here, not all; method: immunoSEQ multiplex PCR. This sample carries under 400,000 clones, 14% of them seen once, and the ten largest clones take about 6.7%. Study-wide results and caveats: A moderate, significant TCRB CDR3 shortening appeared in type 1 diabetes across four CD4+ subsets. High-TCR-expressing cells could be over-represented by cDNA sequencing.

The sample was central memory CD4+ T cells from blood. The V and J genes are TRBV7-6 and TRBJ2-6; possibly TRBD2 for D (5 bases). This clonotype was obtained from a man aged 25-45 years in good health. The CDR3 DNA is TGTGCCAGCACCGGGGTGGGGTCTGGGGCCAACGTCCTGACTTTC. This translates into CASTGVGSGANVLTF.